A single sample is the source of the 8 T cell receptor beta chains below, sequenced in a study of shared clonotypes between healthy human individuals. Method: immunoSEQ multiplex PCR; TCRdb's copy keeps in-frame clones and lacks some. The sample comprises 600,000 to 750,000 clones, over 60% of which are singletons, and about 1.8% rests with the top ten. The sequencing input was memory CD4+ T cells sorted from blood. Subset denoted: CD45RA-negative fraction. All receptors come from a woman younger than 45 in good health.

This clone was picked up a small number of times. The rearrangement links TRBV10-2 to TRBJ2-1, with 10 bases matching TRBD2. V lost 2 bases, J lost 10 bases, and 5 bases stayed unmatched. Germline-derived CDR1 and CDR2 are WSHSY and SAAADI. There are 14 residues in the CDR3. Here the CDR3 reads CASSESGRASEQFF. The CDR3 DNA sequence: TGCGCCAGCAGTGAGAGCGGGAGGGCCTCGGAGCAGTTCTTC.

This clone has a handful of counts. The sample holds other DNA sequences that translate to the same CDR3. The V and J genes are TRBV6-1 and TRBJ1-5, with unresolved D. Germline CDR1 is MNHNS and CDR2 is SASEGT. The germline V and J ends were trimmed by 7 bases and 0 bases, with 7 bases remaining between them. The CDR3 loop spans 13 amino acids. As DNA, the CDR3 is TGTGCCAGCAACCTATATAGCAATCAGCCCCAGCATTTT. As protein: CASNLYSNQPQHF.

The chain recombines TRBV5-4 with TRBJ2-3; TRBD2 might be the D (5 bases). From germline, CDR1 is SGHNT and CDR2 YYREEE (reference sequence). The ends were cut back, 1 base at V and 2 bases at J, with 14 bases in the middle. The CDR3 is 16 amino acids. For the CDR3, the DNA is TGTGCCAGCAGCTTGAGTGGGAGTGTCGACACAGATACGCAGTATTTT. Translating it yields CASSLSGSVDTDTQYF.

The V gene is TRBV6-1, the J gene TRBJ1-5, with TRBD1 matching over 11 bases. CDR3 length: 15 residues. V dropped 7 bases and J dropped 6; count of bases not matched to a gene: 8. Germline CDR1 MNHNS, CDR2 SASEGT. The CDR3 is CASIHRGTGGQPQHF. Here the CDR3 DNA reads TGTGCCAGCATCCACCGAGGGACAGGGGGTCAGCCCCAGCATTTT.

In this sample, this clone turned up a few times. This chain uses TRBV7-9 with TRBJ1-1; no clear D. The CDR3 contains 11 residues. The ends were cut back, 5 bases at V and 1 base at J, with 2 bases in the middle. The V gene's germline CDR1 is SEHNR and CDR2 FQNEAQ (reference sequence). The CDR3 loop reads CASSENTEAFF. The CDR3 coding sequence is TGTGCCAGCAGCGAGAACACTGAAGCTTTCTTT.

This clone showed up just a few times. This chain connects TRBV7-2 to TRBJ1-2; no reliable D call. The CDR3 runs to 18 residues. CDR1 is SGHTA, CDR2 FQGNSA, per germline. With 5 bases removed from V and 3 bases from J, the gap between germline ends came to 25 bases. This CDR3 is CASSRKTVGRSEDYGYTF. CDR3 DNA sequence: TGTGCCAGCAGCCGGAAAACGGTGGGCAGATCAGAGGACTATGGCTACACCTTC.

This clone was recorded once. The genes are TRBV11-2 and TRBJ2-7; 13 nucleotides agree with TRBD2. The CDR3 spans 16 residues. The trim removed 6 bases at V and 2 bases at J, leaving 7 bases unmatched. Germline V gene lookup returns CDR1 SGHAT and CDR2 FQNNGV. CDR3 DNA: TGTGCCAGCAGTTCCCAAGGGACTAGCGGGACCTACGAGCAGTACTTC. Translating it yields CASSSQGTSGTYEQYF.

J is TRBJ1-2 and V is TRBV19; the D is unclear. Germline-derived CDR1 and CDR2 are LNHDA and SQIVND (reference sequence). The CDR3 consists of 14 residues. V was shortened by 5 bases and J by 2 bases, with 12 bases between the two germline ends. The DNA of the CDR3 is TGTGCCAGTAGTGATGTAGGGAGAAACTATGGCTACACCTTC. Amino acids: CASSDVGRNYGYTF.